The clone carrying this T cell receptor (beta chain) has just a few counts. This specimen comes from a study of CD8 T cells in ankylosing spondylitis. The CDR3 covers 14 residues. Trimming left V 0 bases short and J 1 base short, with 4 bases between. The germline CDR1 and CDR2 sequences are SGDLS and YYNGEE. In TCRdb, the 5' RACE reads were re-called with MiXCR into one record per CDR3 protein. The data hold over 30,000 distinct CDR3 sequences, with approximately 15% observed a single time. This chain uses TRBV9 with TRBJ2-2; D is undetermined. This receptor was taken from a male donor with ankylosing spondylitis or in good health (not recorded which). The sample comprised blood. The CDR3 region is CASSVGRNTGELFF. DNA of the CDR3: TGTGCCAGCAGCGTAGGGCGGAACACCGGGGAGCTGTTTTTT.